A single sample is the source of the 16 T cell receptor beta chains below, sequenced in a study of blood T cell repertoires in COVID-19. TCRdb's table, derived via immunoSEQ multiplex PCR, lists solely in-frame clones and lacks some. The data show approximately 380,000 clones, with 85% seen just once and roughly 3.6% held by the top ten. The sample consisted of peripheral blood. These receptors originate from a woman in her late teens or twenties with acute or convalescent COVID-19.

V is TRBV28 and J is TRBJ2-7, with 10 nucleotides matching TRBD1. The CDR3 spans 13 residues. Germline CDR1 and CDR2: MDHEN and SYDVKM. With 5 bases clipped from V and 5 bases from J, the junction kept 3 bases outside the gene matches. The CDR3 reads CASSHGQGDEQYF. CDR3 DNA: TGTGCCAGCAGTCATGGACAGGGGGACGAGCAGTACTTC. The variable domain in full, completed from reference TRBV28 and TRBJ2-7, reads DVKVTQSSRYLVKRTGEKVFLECVQDMDHENMFWYRQDPGLGLRLIYFSYDVKMKEKGDIPEGYSVSREKKERFSLILESASTNQTSMYLCASSHGQGDEQYFGPGTRLTVT.

The chain employs TRBV28 and TRBJ2-7; TRBD1 is a possible D gene (6 bases). The CDR3 sequence is 14 residues long. From germline, CDR1 is MDHEN and CDR2 SYDVKM. Trimming cost V 8 bases and J 0 bases, with 14 bases left between them. The CDR3 DNA reads as TGTGCCAGCCACACAGACAGGCCCTCCTACGAGCAGTACTTC. It is translated as CASHTDRPSYEQYF. Complete variable domain (other parts from reference TRBV28 and TRBJ2-7): DVKVTQSSRYLVKRTGEKVFLECVQDMDHENMFWYRQDPGLGLRLIYFSYDVKMKEKGDIPEGYSVSREKKERFSLILESASTNQTSMYLCASHTDRPSYEQYFGPGTRLTVT.

The chain recombines TRBV27 with TRBJ1-5; 9 nucleotides agree with TRBD1. The CDR3 runs to 14 residues. With V trimmed by 11 bases and J by 5 bases, 10 bases remained unmatched. Germline V gene sequence: CDR1 MNHEY, CDR2 SMNVEV (reference sequence). The CDR3 bases are TGTGCCGGAAGGACAGGGGTCACCTATCAGCCCCAGCATTTT. This sequence encodes CAGRTGVTYQPQHF.

For the CDR3, the DNA is TGTGCCAGCAGCGTAGCGGGGAGCGAGCAGTACTTC. Its protein is CASSVAGSEQYF. The rearrangement uses TRBV9 and TRBJ2-7, with D maybe TRBD2 (5 bases). Germline values: CDR1 SGDLS, CDR2 YYNGEE. V shed 0 bases and J shed 6 bases, with 7 bases lying between them. There are 12 residues in the CDR3.

This clone came up a few times. V gene TRBV13 combines with J gene TRBJ1-3, with 7 bases aligning to TRBD1. The CDR3 has 18 amino acids. The ends lost 3 bases at V and 0 bases at J; junction bases unmatched: 11. The germline V gene encodes CDR1 PRHDT and CDR2 FYEKMQ (reference sequence). The CDR3 DNA is TGTGCCAGCAGCTTGTACGATTTAGGGACAGCCTCTGGAAACACCATATATTTT. It yields the protein CASSLYDLGTASGNTIYF.

V is TRBV7-2 and J is TRBJ2-1, with TRBD1 matching 9 bases. Losses at the gene ends were 1 base for V and 4 bases for J; bases not matched to a gene: 2. Germline V gives CDR1 SGHTA, CDR2 FQGNSA. The CDR3 length is 15 residues. CDR3 in DNA: TGTGCCAGCAGCTTAGGAGGGACAGGGTACAATGAGCAGTTCTTC. Translation: CASSLGGTGYNEQFF. Drawing the rest from reference TRBV7-2 and TRBJ2-1, the complete variable domain is GAGVSQSPSNKVTEKGKDVELRCDPISGHTALYWYRQSLGQGLEFLIYFQGNSAPDKSGLPSDRFSAERTGGSVSTLTIQRTQQEDSAVYLCASSLGGTGYNEQFFGPGTRLTVL.

The rearrangement uses TRBV29-1 and TRBJ1-2, with D unresolved. Germline V gene sequence: CDR1 SQVTM, CDR2 ANQGSEA. Trimming pared 3 bases from V and 7 bases from J, leaving 9 bases between. There are 11 residues in the CDR3. CDR3 coding DNA: TGCAGCGTTGATGTTGGTAGTGGCTACACCTTC. Its protein is CSVDVGSGYTF.

The chain couples TRBV19 to TRBJ2-7, with TRBD1 identical over 8 bases. Per the germline V gene, CDR1 is LNHDA and CDR2 is SQIVND (reference sequence). The CDR3 sequence is 13 residues long. The junction had 2 bases not matched to a gene; V was cut back by 4 bases and J by 3 bases. This chain's CDR3 is CASSTGQVYEQYF. In DNA form, the CDR3 reads TGTGCCAGTAGTACGGGACAGGTCTACGAGCAGTACTTC.

V gene TRBV19 combines with J gene TRBJ1-6, with 9 bases fitting TRBD1. From germline, CDR1 is LNHDA and CDR2 SQIVND (reference sequence). With V trimmed by 3 bases and J by 9 bases, 6 bases remained unmatched. The length of the CDR3 is 15 residues. CDR3 sequence reads: CASSMGTGNSSPLHF. The CDR3 DNA reads as TGTGCCAGTAGTATGGGGACAGGGAACTCTTCACCCCTCCACTTT. The full variable domain, with the rest looked up from reference TRBV19 and TRBJ1-6, is DGGITQSPKYLFRKEGQNVTLSCEQNLNHDAMYWYRQDPGQGLRLIYYSQIVNDFQKGDIAEGYSVSREKKESFPLTVTSAQKNPTAFYLCASSMGTGNSSPLHFGNGTRLTVT.

This clone came up once. The chain employs TRBV27 and TRBJ1-1; maybe TRBD1 (6 bases). V was shortened by 3 bases and J by 7 bases, with 15 bases between the two germline ends. This CDR3 comprises 14 residues. Germline CDR1 is MNHEY and CDR2 is SMNVEV (reference sequence). The CDR3 loop is CASSFRGVRDEAFF. The CDR3 DNA reads as TGTGCCAGCAGTTTCAGGGGCGTTCGTGATGAAGCTTTCTTT.

The rearrangement joins TRBV6-5 to TRBJ1-1; TRBD1 might be the D (5 bases). CDR3 size: 15 residues. Germline V gene sequence: CDR1 MNHEY, CDR2 SVGAGI. V was trimmed by 5 bases and J by 5 bases, leaving 18 bases between them. CDR3 region: CASSPGGAGGTEAFF. The CDR3 nucleotides read TGTGCCAGCAGTCCCGGTGGGGCGGGGGGAACTGAAGCTTTCTTT.

The chain links TRBV6-4 to TRBJ2-3; D perhaps matches TRBD2 (6 bases). V was clipped by 2 bases and J by 5 bases, with 11 bases between them. Germline V gives CDR1 MRHNA, CDR2 SNTAGT. CDR3 length: 14 amino acids. In DNA form, the CDR3 reads TGTGCCAGCAGTGACGGGCAGGGAGGAGATACGCAGTATTTT. Its protein is CASSDGQGGDTQYF.

The rearrangement uses TRBV19 and TRBJ1-1, with 8 nucleotides matching TRBD1. In germline, CDR1 is LNHDA, CDR2 SQIVND (reference sequence). Trimming took 1 base from V and 2 from J; bases not matched to a gene: 18. The CDR3 spans 20 residues. The CDR3 reads CASSIVGRRTGRIRNTEAFF. CDR3 bases: TGTGCCAGTAGTATAGTGGGGCGACGGACAGGGCGGATTAGAAACACTGAAGCTTTCTTT.

The rearrangement uses TRBV4-2 and TRBJ2-1; D is ambiguous. The V gene's germline CDR1 is LGHNA and CDR2 YNFKEQ. CDR3 length equals 14 residues. V was shortened by 4 bases and J by 5 bases, with 12 bases between the two germline ends. In DNA form, the CDR3 reads TGTGCCAGCAGCCCTCCAGGTACGGACAATGAGCAGTTCTTC. Translation gives CASSPPGTDNEQFF.

The J gene is TRBJ1-2, the V gene TRBV7-9; the D gene is possibly TRBD1 (6 bases). CDR1 and CDR2 (germline): SEHNR, FQNEAQ (reference sequence). This CDR3 contains 16 residues. The ends were cut back, 3 bases at V and 3 bases at J, with 17 bases in the middle. As DNA, the CDR3 is TGTGCCAGCAGCTTGGCAGGGGCCCGGGGGGACTATGGCTACACCTTC. Translation gives CASSLAGARGDYGYTF.

The gene calls are TRBV5-6 and TRBJ2-3, with a tentative D call TRBD2 (5 bases). V gave up 3 bases and J gave up 5 bases, with 13 bases separating them. Per germline, CDR1 SGHDT and CDR2 YYEEEE. The CDR3 is 14 amino acids. The CDR3 bases are TGTGCCAGCAGCTACCTAGTGGGAGTAGATACGCAGTATTTT. Its translation: CASSYLVGVDTQYF.